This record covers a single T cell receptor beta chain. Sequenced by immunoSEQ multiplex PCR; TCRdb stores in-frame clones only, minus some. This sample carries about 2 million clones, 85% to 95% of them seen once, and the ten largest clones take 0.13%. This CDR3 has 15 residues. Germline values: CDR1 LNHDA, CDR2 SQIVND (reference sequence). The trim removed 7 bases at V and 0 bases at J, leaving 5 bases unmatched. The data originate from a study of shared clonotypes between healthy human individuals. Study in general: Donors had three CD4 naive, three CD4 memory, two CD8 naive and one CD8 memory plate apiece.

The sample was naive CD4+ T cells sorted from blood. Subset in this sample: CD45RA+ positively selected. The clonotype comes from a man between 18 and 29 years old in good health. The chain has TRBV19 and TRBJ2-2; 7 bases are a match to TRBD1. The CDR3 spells CASTPGTANTGELFF. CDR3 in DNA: TGTGCCAGTACTCCCGGGACAGCGAACACCGGGGAGCTGTTTTTT.